Listed below are T cell receptor beta chains from one sample, sequenced in a study of blood T cell repertoires in COVID-19. The data were produced by immunoSEQ multiplex PCR, yet TCRdb's version contains in-frame clones alone and is incomplete. The sample has around 100,000 clones, 85% seen once. The sequencing input was peripheral blood. The receptor set was obtained from a man in his forties or fifties with active or convalescent COVID-19. CDR3s include the opening cysteine and the closing phenylalanine or tryptophan. D genes are given only for firm matches. Some rows have no size entry. The others give once, few or many, or a class for an expanded clone.

v_gene	d_gene	j_gene	abundance	CDR3aa	CDR3nt
TRBV3-1/TRBV3-2	.	TRBJ2-2	.	CASSQENGRVAGELFF	TGTGCCAGCAGCCAAGAGAACGGGAGAGTCGCCGGGGAGCTGTTTTTT
TRBV5-6	.	TRBJ1-5	.	CASSLGFHSPQHF	TGTGCCAGCAGCTTGGGCTTTCACTCGCCCCAGCATTTT
TRBV7-9	.	TRBJ1-2	.	CASSPTGSTNYGYTF	TGTGCCAGCAGCCCCACGGGGAGTACTAACTATGGCTACACCTTC
TRBV28	TRBD2	TRBJ2-3	.	CASTLSSGYTSADTQYF	TGTGCCAGCACCTTATCGTCGGGATACACTAGCGCAGATACGCAGTATTTT
TRBV29-1	TRBD1	TRBJ1-2	.	CSVEAGRGQGIWGYTF	TGCAGCGTTGAGGCAGGTCGGGGACAGGGGATTTGGGGCTACACCTTC
TRBV2	TRBD2	TRBJ2-1	.	CASSRLAGGTEQFF	TGTGCCAGCAGCCGACTAGCGGGAGGGACCGAGCAGTTCTTC
TRBV4-2	TRBD1	TRBJ1-2	.	CASSPSTSGTDPYTF	TGTGCCAGCAGCCCCTCCACCTCCGGGACAGATCCCTACACCTTC
TRBV4-2	TRBD1	TRBJ1-1	.	CASSNWTGPMRNAFF	TGTGCCAGCAGCAATTGGACAGGTCCTATGAGGAACGCTTTCTTT
TRBV5-1	.	TRBJ2-7	.	CASFGDSYEQYF	TGCGCCAGCTTCGGGGATTCCTACGAGCAGTACTTC
TRBV7-8	TRBD1	TRBJ2-7	.	CASSGDRAMNEQYF	TGTGCCAGCAGCGGAGACAGGGCGATGAACGAGCAGTACTTC
TRBV5-1	.	TRBJ2-3	.	CASSTSAGTDTQYF	TGCGCCAGCAGTACGAGCGCCGGCACAGATACGCAGTATTTT
TRBV12-3/TRBV12-4	.	TRBJ2-1	.	CASSLLAGEQFF	TGTGCCAGCAGTTTACTGGCGGGAGAGCAGTTCTTC
TRBV3-1/TRBV3-2	.	TRBJ1-1	few	CASSLHQGVTEAFF	TGTGCCAGCAGCCTACATCAGGGCGTTACTGAAGCTTTCTTT
TRBV9	TRBD1	TRBJ1-3	once	CASSFGQAGGNTIYF	TGTGCCAGCAGCTTTGGACAGGCGGGAGGAAACACCATATATTTT
TRBV4-1	TRBD1	TRBJ2-3	.	CASSQGSPGRQGRTDTQYF	TGCGCCAGCAGCCAAGGAAGCCCCGGAAGACAGGGGAGGACAGATACGCAGTATTTT
TRBV10-3	TRBD1	TRBJ1-5	.	CATTGQDAQPQHF	TGTGCCACCACGGGACAGGACGCTCAGCCCCAGCATTTT
TRBV2	.	TRBJ1-5	few	CASSSDWDQPQHF	TGTGCCAGCAGTAGTGACTGGGATCAGCCCCAGCATTTT
TRBV9	TRBD1	TRBJ1-3	many	CASSGWAGGKSGNTIYF	TGTGCCAGCAGCGGGTGGGCAGGGGGCAAGTCTGGAAACACCATATATTTT
TRBV30	.	TRBJ1-1	.	CAWTPTRVGLGTEAFF	TGTGCCTGGACCCCCACGAGGGTAGGGTTGGGTACTGAAGCTTTCTTT
TRBV5-1	TRBD2	TRBJ2-1	.	CASSIGTSGRGREDEQFF	TGCGCCAGCAGCATTGGGACTAGCGGGAGAGGTAGGGAGGATGAGCAGTTCTTC
TRBV10-2	.	TRBJ2-7	.	CASNVAQGPEQYF	TGCGCCAGCAATGTAGCTCAGGGCCCCGAGCAGTACTTC
TRBV18	TRBD1	TRBJ1-2	.	CASSPPGQGDRYGYTF	TGTGCCAGCTCACCACCCGGACAGGGCGACCGCTATGGCTACACCTTC